The present TCR beta chain was sequenced within a study of T-cell memory formation after mild COVID-19. This clonotype occurred a few times. The target antigen is unknown. General study results and limits: Day 15 to 85 contracting clones showed balanced CD4/CD8; later expanders leaned CD4+. CD4+ contracting clones were mainly CM and EM; CD8+ ones, EMRA.

MiXCR, run by TCRdb on the 5' RACE reads, gives a single entry per CDR3 protein. The sample records approximately 580,000 distinct CDR3 sequences, around 20% being singletons. The sample was PBMCs or a T cell subset sorted from them (not recorded which). The sequence was collected from an adult woman who had mild COVID-19 (a few samples of this study predate the infection). Cell type and time point are not known.

CDR3 sequence: CSASSGGQGNQPQHF. The CDR3 bases are TGCAGTGCTAGTAGTGGGGGACAGGGTAATCAGCCCCAGCATTTT. The chain carries TRBV20-1 and TRBJ1-5, with TRBD1 identical over 9 bases. This CDR3 has 15 residues. Germline-derived CDR1 and CDR2 are DFQATT and SNEGSKA (reference sequence). V lost 3 bases and J lost 4; bases outside the gene matches: 7.